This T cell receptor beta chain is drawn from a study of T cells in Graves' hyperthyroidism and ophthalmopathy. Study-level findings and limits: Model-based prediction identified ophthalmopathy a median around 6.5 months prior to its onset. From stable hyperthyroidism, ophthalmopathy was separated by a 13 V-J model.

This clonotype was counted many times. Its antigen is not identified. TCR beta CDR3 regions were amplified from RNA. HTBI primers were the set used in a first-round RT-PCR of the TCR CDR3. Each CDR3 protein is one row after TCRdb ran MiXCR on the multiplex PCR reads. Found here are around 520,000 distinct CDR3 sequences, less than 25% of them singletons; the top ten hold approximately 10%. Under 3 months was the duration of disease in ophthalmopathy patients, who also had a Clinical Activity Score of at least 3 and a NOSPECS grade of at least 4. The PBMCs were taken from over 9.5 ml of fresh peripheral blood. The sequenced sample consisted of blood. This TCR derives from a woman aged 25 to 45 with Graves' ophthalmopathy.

CDR3 sequence reads: CASTIAGGLEETQYF. CDR3 in DNA: TGCGCCAGCACCATAGCGGGGGGGCTGGAAGAGACCCAGTACTTC. This chain links TRBV5-1 with TRBJ2-5; 11 bases are a match to TRBD2. V shed 6 bases and J 3 bases; nucleotides not matched to a gene: 7. The CDR3 covers 15 residues. Per the germline V gene, CDR1 is SGHRS and CDR2 is YFSETQ.